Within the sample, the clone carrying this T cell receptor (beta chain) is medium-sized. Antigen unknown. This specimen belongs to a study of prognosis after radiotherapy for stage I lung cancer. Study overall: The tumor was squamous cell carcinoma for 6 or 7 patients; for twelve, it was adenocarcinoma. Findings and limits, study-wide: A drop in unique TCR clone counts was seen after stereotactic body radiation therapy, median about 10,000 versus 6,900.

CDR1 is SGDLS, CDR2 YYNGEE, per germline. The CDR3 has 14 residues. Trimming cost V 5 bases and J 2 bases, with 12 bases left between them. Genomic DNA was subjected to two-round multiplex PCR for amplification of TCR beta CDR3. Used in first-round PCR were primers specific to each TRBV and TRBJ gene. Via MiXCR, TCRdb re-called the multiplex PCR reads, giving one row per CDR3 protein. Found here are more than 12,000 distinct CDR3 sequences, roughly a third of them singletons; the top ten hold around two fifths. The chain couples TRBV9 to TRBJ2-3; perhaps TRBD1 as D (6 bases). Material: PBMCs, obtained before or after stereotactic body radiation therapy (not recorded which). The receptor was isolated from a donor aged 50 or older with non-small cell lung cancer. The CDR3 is CASSRDTNTDTQYF. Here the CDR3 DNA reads TGTGCCAGCAGTAGGGACACCAACACAGATACGCAGTATTTT.